A single sample is the source of the 26 T cell receptor beta chains below, sequenced in a study of cytomegalovirus exposure and HLA in healthy donors. Use of 60 Vbeta and 13 Jbeta primers characterized the PCR. Assay: immunoSEQ multiplex PCR; the TCRdb copy retains only in-frame clones and omits some. Recorded here are fewer than 100,000 clones; the top ten clones represent about 3.8%. Sequencing input: PBMCs. Receptors originate from a man between 18 and 35 years old in good health and CMV-seropositive.

This chain joins TRBV7-9 and TRBJ1-1; D is unclear. This CDR3 spans 17 amino acids. Trimming removed 1 base at V and 3 bases at J, with 18 bases between. CDR1 and CDR2 from the germline V gene are SEHNR and FQNEAQ (reference sequence). This CDR3 is CASSLEVGSPGDTEAFF. The CDR3 DNA follows: TGTGCCAGCAGCTTAGAGGTGGGGAGCCCCGGGGACACTGAAGCTTTCTTT. Filled out from reference TRBV7-9 and TRBJ1-1, the complete variable domain reads DTGVSQNPRHKITKRGQNVTFRCDPISEHNRLYWYRQTLGQGPEFLTYFQNEAQLEKSRLLSDRFSAERPKGSFSTLEIQRTEQGDSAMYLCASSLEVGSPGDTEAFFGQGTRLTVV.

CDR3 region: CASSWRLAGVADTQYF. In nucleotides, the CDR3 is TGTGCCAGCAGCTGGAGATTGGCGGGGGTGGCAGATACGCAGTATTTT. The chain is built from TRBV7-9 and TRBJ2-3, with 7 bases lining up with TRBD2. This CDR3 spans 16 amino acids. With V trimmed by 4 bases and J by 4 bases, 11 bases remained unmatched. Germline assignment: CDR1 SEHNR and CDR2 FQNEAQ (reference sequence).

The gene calls are TRBV6-5 and TRBJ1-4; 7 bases are a match to TRBD1. The CDR3 has 15 residues. V was pared by 6 bases and J by 8 bases, with 12 bases of the junction left unmatched. The germline V gene encodes CDR1 MNHEY and CDR2 SVGAGI. The CDR3 region is CASSPKDVGGEKLFF. CDR3 DNA: TGTGCCAGCAGCCCGAAAGACGTAGGGGGCGAAAAACTGTTTTTT.

V usage is TRBV18 and J usage is TRBJ2-4; a weak D match, TRBD2 (5 bases). The V end was cut by 1 base, the J end by 9 bases, with 10 bases between. Germline V gene lookup returns CDR1 KGHSH and CDR2 LQKENI. This CDR3 is built from 13 residues. The CDR3 sequence: CASSPRASGIQYF. The DNA of the CDR3 is TGTGCCAGCTCACCACGGGCCAGCGGCATTCAGTACTTC.

The chain carries TRBV2 and TRBJ1-4, with D perhaps matching TRBD1 (5 bases). Between the trimmed V and J ends, which lost 4 bases and 2 bases, there was a span of 14 bases. The germline V gene has CDR1 SNHLY and CDR2 FYNNEI. The CDR3 loop spans 16 amino acids. The CDR3 DNA follows: TGTGCCAGCAGTGGGGGCCTAATTAGGACTAATGAAAAACTGTTTTTT. The encoded protein is CASSGGLIRTNEKLFF. Drawing the rest from reference TRBV2 and TRBJ1-4, the complete variable domain is EPEVTQTPSHQVTQMGQEVILRCVPISNHLYFYWYRQILGQKVEFLVSFYNNEISEKSEIFDDQFSVERPDGSNFTLKIRSTKLEDSAMYFCASSGGLIRTNEKLFFGSGTQLSVL.

DNA of the CDR3: TGTGCCAGCAGTGGCAGAGGTGAAAAACTGTTTTTT. Translation: CASSGRGEKLFF. V usage is TRBV25-1 and J usage is TRBJ1-4; D gene uncertain. Trimming pared 4 bases from V and 7 bases from J, leaving 7 bases between. This CDR3 has 12 residues. CDR1 MGHDK and CDR2 SYGVNS come from the germline V gene. Filled out from reference TRBV25-1 and TRBJ1-4, the complete variable domain reads EADIYQTPRYLVIGTGKKITLECSQTMGHDKMYWYQQDPGMELHLIHYSYGVNSTEKGDLSSESTVSRIRTEHFPLTLESARPSHTSQYLCASSGRGEKLFFGSGTQLSVL.

V usage is TRBV5-1 and J usage is TRBJ2-2, with no clear D. Trimming removed 3 bases from V and 1 base from J, with 7 bases in between. Germline V gene data show CDR1 as SGHRS and CDR2 as YFSETQ. The CDR3 is 14 amino acids. The CDR3 DNA reads TGCGCCAGCAGCTCTCACAGGAACACCGGGGAGCTGTTTTTT. Its protein is CASSSHRNTGELFF.

The CDR3 sequence is CASSDPTGAAAGKSSYEQYF. CDR3 DNA sequence: TGTGCCAGCAGTGATCCCACAGGGGCCGCGGCGGGTAAAAGCTCCTACGAGCAGTACTTC. The chain is built from TRBV9 and TRBJ2-7, with 7 nucleotides matching TRBD1. J was trimmed by 0 bases and V by 5 bases; bases with no gene match: 23. CDR1 is SGDLS and CDR2 is YYNGEE in the germline V gene. The CDR3 is 20 residues long.

The CDR3 reads CASSYSQGLAGYTF. In DNA, the CDR3 is TGTGCCAGCAGTTACTCCCAGGGCTTAGCTGGCTACACCTTC. The chain recombines TRBV6-5 with TRBJ1-2; possibly TRBD1 for D (5 bases). V was pared by 0 bases and J by 7 bases, with 12 bases between. Germline lookup yields CDR1 MNHEY and CDR2 SVGAGI. The CDR3 totals 14 residues.

V and J are TRBV5-3 and TRBJ2-2, with 7 bases that match TRBD1. TRBV5-3 carries the ORF label, with uncertain function. The CDR3 loop spans 15 amino acids. V lost 4 bases and J lost 1; bases outside the gene matches: 4. This CDR3 is CARSMGQKNTGELFF. In DNA, the CDR3 is TGTGCCAGAAGCATGGGACAGAAGAACACCGGGGAGCTGTTTTTT.

V gene TRBV25-1 combines with J gene TRBJ1-1; D ambiguous. The CDR3 consists of 13 residues. V was pared by 3 bases and J by 6 bases, with 11 bases between. The germline CDR1 and CDR2 sequences are MGHDK and SYGVNS. The CDR3 spells CASSDVRFAEAFF. In DNA, the CDR3 is TGTGCCAGCAGTGATGTGCGATTCGCTGAAGCTTTCTTT.

This chain connects TRBV27 to TRBJ2-7; tentatively, D is TRBD2 (5 bases). Germline V gives CDR1 MNHEY, CDR2 SMNVEV (reference sequence). The length of the CDR3 is 12 residues. In DNA, the CDR3 is TGTCGCCTCCGAGGGCTGGGCTACGAGCAGTACTTC. Residues: CRLRGLGYEQYF.

V usage is TRBV10-1 and J usage is TRBJ1-4; 8 bases align to TRBD1. V dropped 6 bases and J dropped 5; count of bases not matched to a gene: 5. Germline V gene sequence: CDR1 WNHNN, CDR2 SYGVQD (reference sequence). The CDR3 covers 14 residues. CDR3 residues: CASSDQGANEKLFF. The CDR3 DNA is TGCGCCAGCAGCGACCAGGGGGCGAATGAAAAACTGTTTTTT.

The V call is TRBV6-5, the J call TRBJ2-7; the D gene is possibly TRBD1 (5 bases). The V gene lost 3 bases and the J gene lost 2 bases, with 14 bases spanning the gap. Germline V gives CDR1 MNHEY, CDR2 SVGAGI. CDR3 size: 15 residues. CDR3 loop: CASSYSYRQAYEQYF. In DNA form, the CDR3 reads TGTGCCAGCAGTTATTCCTACAGGCAGGCCTACGAGCAGTACTTC.

CDR3 in DNA: TGTGCCAGCAGCTTGGGACTGGAGAGCACAGATACGCAGTATTTT. This gives the protein CASSLGLESTDTQYF. The chain carries TRBV5-6 and TRBJ2-3, with unresolved D. Trimming shortened V by 0 bases and J by 0 bases, and 8 bases separated the two germline ends. Germline V gene sequence: CDR1 SGHDT, CDR2 YYEEEE. The CDR3 loop spans 15 amino acids.

The rearrangement joins TRBV6-1 to TRBJ2-5, with 10 bases aligning to TRBD1. The junction had 4 bases not matched to a gene; V was cut back by 6 bases and J by 6 bases. The CDR3 length is 13 residues. Per germline, CDR1 MNHNS and CDR2 SASEGT. The CDR3 spells CASSDRGLKTQYF. The CDR3 DNA sequence: TGTGCCAGCAGCGACAGGGGGCTTAAGACCCAGTACTTC.

The gene calls are TRBV5-1 and TRBJ1-6; D perhaps matches TRBD1 (6 bases). V was pared by 4 bases and J by 7 bases, with 18 bases between. This CDR3 region has 16 residues. The germline V gene has CDR1 SGHRS and CDR2 YFSETQ. The CDR3 nucleotides read TGCGCCAGCAGCCGGACCTACAGGGATATCAATTCACCCCTCCACTTT. This translates into CASSRTYRDINSPLHF.

This chain links TRBV28 with TRBJ2-5; D might be TRBD2 (6 bases). The J call may be in error: the DNA end matches TRBJ2-7 better. CDR3 length: 15 amino acids. Germline CDR1 MDHEN, CDR2 SYDVKM. The CDR3 spells CASSSGTPSFYEQYF. The CDR3 nucleotides are TGTGCCAGCAGTTCCGGGACTCCTTCTTTCTACGAGCAGTACTTC.

The chain combines TRBV18 with TRBJ2-7; 9 bases line up with TRBD1. Germline values: CDR1 KGHSH, CDR2 LQKENI. The CDR3 loop spans 15 amino acids. V was clipped by 2 bases and J by 5 bases; unmatched bases: 7. The chain's CDR3 is CASSPTTGGADEQYF. In DNA, the CDR3 is TGTGCCAGCTCACCAACAACAGGGGGCGCAGACGAGCAGTACTTC.

The V gene is TRBV28, the J gene TRBJ1-6, with a possible D match to TRBD1 (5 bases). Germline lookup yields CDR1 MDHEN and CDR2 SYDVKM. This CDR3 has 16 residues. Trimming took off 8 bases at V and 5 bases at J, with 19 bases between the two ends. The CDR3 protein is CASSSSRGLHNSPLHF. Here the CDR3 DNA reads TGTGCCAGCTCGTCCTCTAGGGGACTGCATAATTCACCCCTCCACTTT.

V and J are TRBV7-2 and TRBJ2-5, with 7 nucleotides matching TRBD2. CDR3 length equals 17 residues. The germline V gene encodes CDR1 SGHTA and CDR2 FQGNSA. The junction had 15 bases not matched to a gene; V was cut back by 3 bases and J by 5 bases. The chain's CDR3 is CASSFQRGLSIGETQYF. The CDR3 DNA reads TGTGCCAGCAGCTTCCAGCGGGGTCTCTCTATCGGGGAGACCCAGTACTTC.

The chain has TRBV6-5 and TRBJ2-1; no firm D call. The V end lost 6 bases, the J end lost 7 bases, and 13 bases lay between the germline ends. The CDR3 length is 13 residues. Germline V lookup: CDR1 MNHEY, CDR2 SVGAGI. DNA of the CDR3: TGTGCCAGCAGGGGCTCGAAGGTGAATGAGCAGTTCTTC. It is translated as CASRGSKVNEQFF.

The CDR3 nucleotides are TGTGCCAGCAGTCCAGCCGGGACAGGGGGCGAGCAGTACTTC. This sequence encodes CASSPAGTGGEQYF. The V gene is TRBV6-6, the J gene TRBJ2-7, with 11 bases aligning to TRBD1. The trim removed 5 bases at V and 6 bases at J, leaving 6 bases unmatched. Germline V gene data show CDR1 as MNHNY and CDR2 as SVGAGI (reference sequence). The CDR3 is 14 residues long.

V usage is TRBV6-4 and J usage is TRBJ2-7, with 10 bases matching TRBD1. This CDR3 contains 17 residues. Germline values: CDR1 MRHNA, CDR2 SNTAGT. V lost 2 bases and J lost 6; bases outside the gene matches: 13. CDR3 region: CASSDGRMGDRGCEQYF. CDR3 coding DNA: TGTGCCAGCAGTGACGGCCGTATGGGGGACAGGGGATGCGAGCAGTACTTC.

This chain connects TRBV6-5 to TRBJ1-2; 7 bases map to TRBD1. J lost 6 bases, V lost 2 bases, and 12 bases had no gene match. The germline V gene encodes CDR1 MNHEY and CDR2 SVGAGI. The CDR3 totals 16 residues. The CDR3 loop is CASSYPKGGGADGYTF. CDR3 nucleotide sequence: TGTGCCAGCAGTTACCCCAAAGGAGGGGGCGCGGATGGCTACACCTTC.

The chain is built from TRBV28 and TRBJ2-3; TRBD1 matches 10 bases. Germline V lookup: CDR1 MDHEN, CDR2 SYDVKM. Unmatched junction bases numbered 7, after V lost 7 bases and J lost 3 bases. This CDR3 has 15 residues. Here the CDR3 reads CASNTRTGGTDTQYF. In DNA, the CDR3 is TGTGCCAGCAACACTAGGACAGGGGGGACAGATACGCAGTATTTT.